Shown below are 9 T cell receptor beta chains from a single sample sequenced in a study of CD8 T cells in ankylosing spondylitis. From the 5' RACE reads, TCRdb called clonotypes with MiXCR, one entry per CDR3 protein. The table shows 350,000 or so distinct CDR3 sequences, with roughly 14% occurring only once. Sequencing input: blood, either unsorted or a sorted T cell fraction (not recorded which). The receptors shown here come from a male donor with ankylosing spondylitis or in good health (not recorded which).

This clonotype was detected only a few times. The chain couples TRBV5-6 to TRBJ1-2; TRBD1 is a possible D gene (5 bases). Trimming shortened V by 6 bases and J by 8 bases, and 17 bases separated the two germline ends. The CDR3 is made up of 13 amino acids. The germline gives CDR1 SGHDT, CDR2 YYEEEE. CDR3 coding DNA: TGTGCCAGCACCCCAGTGGGGGTCAGGGGCTACACCTTC. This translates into CASTPVGVRGYTF.

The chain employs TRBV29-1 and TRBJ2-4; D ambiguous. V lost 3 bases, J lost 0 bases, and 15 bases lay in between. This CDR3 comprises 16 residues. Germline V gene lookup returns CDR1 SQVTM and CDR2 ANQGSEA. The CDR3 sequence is CSVEGLGPLAKNIQYF. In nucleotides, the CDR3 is TGCAGCGTTGAGGGCCTGGGCCCGTTAGCCAAAAACATTCAGTACTTC.

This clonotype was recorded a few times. The DNA of the CDR3 is TGTGCCAGCAGTCCCCCTCCGGCCGGGGAGCTGTTTTTT. It is translated as CASSPPPAGELFF. This chain uses TRBV12-3 or TRBV12-4 with TRBJ2-2; D is ambiguous. This CDR3 spans 13 amino acids. V was pared by 5 bases and J by 6 bases, with 10 bases between.

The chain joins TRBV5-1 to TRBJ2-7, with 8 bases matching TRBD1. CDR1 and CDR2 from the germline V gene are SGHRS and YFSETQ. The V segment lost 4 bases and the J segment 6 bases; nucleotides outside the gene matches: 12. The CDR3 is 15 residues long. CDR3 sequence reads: CASSVDGQGRGEQYF. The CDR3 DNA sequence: TGCGCCAGCAGCGTAGATGGACAGGGAAGAGGCGAGCAGTACTTC.

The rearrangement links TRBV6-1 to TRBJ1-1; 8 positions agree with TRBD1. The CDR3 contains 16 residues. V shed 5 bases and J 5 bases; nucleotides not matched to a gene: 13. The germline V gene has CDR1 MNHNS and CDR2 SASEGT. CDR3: CASSPRTGILRTEAFF. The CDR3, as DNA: TGTGCCAGCAGTCCCCGGACAGGGATCTTGAGGACTGAAGCTTTCTTT.

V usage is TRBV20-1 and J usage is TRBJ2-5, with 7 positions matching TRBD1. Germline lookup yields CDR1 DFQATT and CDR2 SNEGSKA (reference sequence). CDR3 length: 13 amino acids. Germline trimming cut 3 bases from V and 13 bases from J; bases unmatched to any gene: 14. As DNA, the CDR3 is TGCAGTGCTAGGGGCCTTCTCGGACAGGCCCCGTACTTC. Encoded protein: CSARGLLGQAPYF.

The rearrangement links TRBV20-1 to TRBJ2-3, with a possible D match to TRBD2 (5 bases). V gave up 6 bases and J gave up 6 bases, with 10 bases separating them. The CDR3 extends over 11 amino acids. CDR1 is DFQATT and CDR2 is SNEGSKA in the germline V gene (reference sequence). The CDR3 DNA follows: TGCAGTGCAAGCGTAGCGGATACGCAGTATTTT. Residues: CSASVADTQYF.

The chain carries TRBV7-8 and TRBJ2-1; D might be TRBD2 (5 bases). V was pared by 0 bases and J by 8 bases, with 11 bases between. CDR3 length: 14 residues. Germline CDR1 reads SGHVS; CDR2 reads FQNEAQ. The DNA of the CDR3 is TGTGCCAGCAGCTTAGCCCCCGGGGAGTATGAGCAGTTCTTC. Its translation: CASSLAPGEYEQFF.

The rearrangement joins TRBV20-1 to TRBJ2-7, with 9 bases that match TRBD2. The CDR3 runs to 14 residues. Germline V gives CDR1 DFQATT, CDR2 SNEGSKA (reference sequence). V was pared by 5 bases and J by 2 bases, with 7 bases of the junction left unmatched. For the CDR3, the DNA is TGCAGTGCTTACCTTAGCGGGGGCACCTACGAGCAGTACTTC. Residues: CSAYLSGGTYEQYF.